This T cell receptor (beta chain) stems from a study of shared clonotypes between healthy human individuals. Overall study results and limits: Clonotypes which were not shared had lower generation probabilities than clonotypes that all four donors shared. The diversity represented, both genetic and in exposure history, was limited by few donors.

This clone was detected only once. What it recognizes is unknown. CDR3 length equals 16 residues. The V end lost 0 bases, the J end lost 3 bases, and 12 bases lay between the germline ends. Germline-derived CDR1 and CDR2 are LGHNA and YSLEER. Data came from immunoSEQ multiplex PCR; TCRdb stores just in-frame clones and leaves some out. The table lists a few million clones, around nine tenths of them singletons. The chain is built from TRBV4-3 and TRBJ1-5; no firm D call. Sequenced: naive CD4+ T cells sorted from blood. Described subset: CD45RA+ positively selected. This clonotype was sampled from a man aged 18 to 29 in good health. This chain's CDR3 is CASSQDYGRANQPQHF. For the CDR3, the DNA is TGCGCCAGCAGCCAAGATTATGGAAGGGCCAATCAGCCCCAGCATTTT.